One and the same sample provided the 30 T cell receptor beta chains below, sequenced in a study of blood T cell repertoires in COVID-19. The protocol was immunoSEQ multiplex PCR, while the TCRdb copy is restricted to in-frame clones and leaves out a portion. The sample lists about 270,000 clones, more than 85% occurring once. Material for sequencing was PBMCs or T cells enriched from blood (not recorded which). The source is a man aged 35-49 years who had been exposed to COVID-19.

This clone appeared once. The V call is TRBV5-5, the J call TRBJ2-1, with TRBD2 identical over 11 bases. The V and J ends lost 0 bases and 7 bases, in that order; junction bases with no gene match: 9. This CDR3 region has 17 residues. CDR1 SGHKS and CDR2 YYEKEE come from the germline V gene (reference sequence). The DNA for the CDR3 is TGTGCCAGCAGCTTGGCCGCGACTAGCGGGATGGTGAATGAGCAGTTCTTC. This sequence encodes CASSLAATSGMVNEQFF.

This chain links TRBV5-1 with TRBJ2-1; 10 bases agree with TRBD2. This CDR3 is built from 15 residues. V lost 0 bases to trimming and J lost 9 bases; unmatched junction nucleotides: 6. The V gene's germline CDR1 is SGHRS and CDR2 YFSETQ. CDR3: CASSLVLAGATEQFF. CDR3 nucleotide sequence: TGCGCCAGCAGCTTGGTGCTAGCGGGAGCCACTGAGCAGTTCTTC.

CDR3 DNA: TGTGCCAGCAGCGGGAGACTTAGCAATCAGCCCCAGCATTTT. Translating gives CASSGRLSNQPQHF. J is TRBJ1-5 and V is TRBV3-1 (or the pseudogene TRBV3-2); D is ambiguous. This CDR3 is built from 14 residues. Germline CDR1 and CDR2: LGHDT and YNNKEL (reference sequence). Trimming left V 5 bases short and J 0 bases short, with 8 bases between.

This clone has a single count. The chain recombines TRBV4-2 with TRBJ1-4; possible D gene TRBD1, 6 bases. The CDR3 is 16 residues long. Germline CDR1 LGHNA, CDR2 YNFKEQ. The ends were cut back, 0 bases at V and 8 bases at J, with 16 bases in the middle. The chain's CDR3 is CASSQEHDRTREKLFF. CDR3 sequence (DNA): TGTGCCAGCAGCCAAGAGCACGACAGGACTCGAGAAAAACTGTTTTTT.

V is TRBV28 and J is TRBJ2-4; D may be TRBD1 (5 bases). The CDR3 spans 14 residues. Germline values: CDR1 MDHEN, CDR2 SYDVKM. V shed 7 bases and J shed 8 bases, with 18 bases lying between them. In DNA form, the CDR3 reads TGTGCCAGCACCAGGGAAGGGCCCTTGGACATTCAGTACTTC. As protein: CASTREGPLDIQYF.

This chain joins TRBV7-9 and TRBJ1-2; 7 bases match TRBD1. The germline CDR1 and CDR2 sequences are SEHNR and FQNEAQ (reference sequence). The CDR3 has 16 amino acids. V was clipped by 7 bases and J by 3 bases; unmatched bases: 14. CDR3 in amino acids: CASTSLNIRGDYGYTF. The CDR3 DNA is TGTGCCAGCACCTCTCTTAACATCAGGGGGGACTATGGCTACACCTTC.

This chain uses TRBV11-2 with TRBJ1-2; 9 nucleotides agree with TRBD1. The V gene's germline CDR1 is SGHAT and CDR2 FQNNGV. CDR3 size: 13 residues. After removal of 5 bases from V and 5 bases from J, the junction contained 3 bases not matched to a gene. This CDR3 is CASSIGQGYGYTF. As DNA, the CDR3 is TGTGCCAGCAGCATTGGACAGGGGTATGGCTACACCTTC.

The chain joins TRBV7-9 to TRBJ1-1; D not certain. Germline V CDR1 and CDR2: SEHNR, FQNEAQ (reference sequence). CDR3 length: 14 residues. Trimming removed 1 base from V and 6 bases from J, with 12 bases in between. The CDR3 DNA reads TGTGCCAGCAGCTTAGAAGCGGCAGACCCTGAAGCTTTCTTT. It yields the protein CASSLEAADPEAFF.

This chain connects TRBV28 to TRBJ1-1; the D is unclear. Per the germline V gene, CDR1 is MDHEN and CDR2 is SYDVKM. V shed 6 bases and J shed 5 bases, with 7 bases lying between them. CDR3 length: 11 residues. This CDR3 is CASRRGTEAFF. The CDR3 DNA reads TGTGCCAGCAGACGAGGAACTGAAGCTTTCTTT.

The CDR3 loop is CSVVSGKGSVATEAFF. CDR3 DNA: TGCAGCGTTGTGTCAGGGAAAGGGTCAGTAGCCACTGAAGCTTTCTTT. The chain links TRBV29-1 to TRBJ1-1; a weak D match, TRBD1 (5 bases). Germline V gives CDR1 SQVTM, CDR2 ANQGSEA. The length of the CDR3 is 16 residues. V gave up 4 bases and J gave up 4 bases, with 22 bases separating them.

This chain uses TRBV7-9 with TRBJ2-7; D is possibly TRBD1 (6 bases). The CDR3 totals 17 residues. CDR1 and CDR2 (germline): SEHNR, FQNEAQ (reference sequence). The V and J ends lost 0 bases and 0 bases respectively, with 15 bases between them. CDR3 loop: CASSLAPRGKSSYEQYF. Here the CDR3 DNA reads TGTGCCAGCAGCTTAGCGCCTAGGGGGAAGAGCTCCTACGAGCAGTACTTC.

V usage is TRBV28 and J usage is TRBJ2-2, with 10 bases that match TRBD1. The length of the CDR3 is 15 residues. J lost 5 bases, V lost 4 bases, and 4 bases had no gene match. CDR1 is MDHEN and CDR2 is SYDVKM in the germline V gene. The chain's CDR3 is CASSYRQGATGELFF. CDR3 bases: TGTGCCAGCAGTTATCGACAGGGGGCGACCGGGGAGCTGTTTTTT.

V gene TRBV9 combines with J gene TRBJ2-3; D is unresolved. Germline CDR1 reads SGDLS; CDR2 reads YYNGEE. V shed 0 bases and J shed 0 bases, with 5 bases lying between them. The CDR3 runs 14 residues. CDR3 amino acids: CASSVAVSTDTQYF. The DNA for the CDR3 is TGTGCCAGCAGCGTAGCGGTTAGCACAGATACGCAGTATTTT.

The rearrangement uses TRBV7-6 and TRBJ2-7; 9 nucleotides line up with TRBD1. V lost 8 bases to trimming and J lost 3 bases; unmatched junction nucleotides: 5. The CDR3 sequence is 13 residues long. CDR1 and CDR2 from the germline V gene are SGHVS and FNYEAQ. CDR3 region: CASATGGRYEQYF. DNA of the CDR3: TGTGCCAGCGCTACAGGGGGCCGCTACGAGCAGTACTTC. The full variable domain, in which reference TRBV7-6 and TRBJ2-7 provide the parts outside the CDR3, is GAGVSQSPRYKVTKRGQDVALRCDPISGHVSLYWYRQALGQGPEFLTYFNYEAQQDKSGLPNDRFSAERPEGSISTLTIQRTEQRDSAMYRCASATGGRYEQYFGPGTRLTVT.

This chain joins TRBV24-1 and TRBJ2-3; 14 bases line up with TRBD2. CDR3 length equals 18 residues. CDR1 and CDR2 (germline): KGHDR, SFDVKD. V lost 3 bases and J lost 4; bases outside the gene matches: 8. The CDR3 nucleotides read TGTGCCACCAGTGATAGGACTAGCGGGAGGAGGGGCGCAGATACGCAGTATTTT. This gives the protein CATSDRTSGRRGADTQYF.

This clone came up once. J is TRBJ2-5 and V is TRBV28, with D possibly TRBD2 on 6 matching bases. The V gene's germline CDR1 is MDHEN and CDR2 SYDVKM. The V and J ends lost 4 bases and 5 bases respectively, with 14 bases between them. The CDR3 sequence is 14 residues long. This CDR3 reads CASSSPHGSETQYF. The DNA for the CDR3 is TGTGCCAGCAGTTCCCCCCACGGGAGTGAGACCCAGTACTTC.

The chain uses TRBV30 and TRBJ2-7; a weak D match, TRBD2 (6 bases). V lost 3 bases, J lost 0 bases, and 15 bases lay in between. Germline loops: CDR1 GTSNPN, CDR2 SVGIG (reference sequence). This CDR3 has 15 amino acids. CDR3 nucleotides: TGTGCCTGGAGCAGAACGGGACTCAGCTCCTACGAGCAGTACTTC. It specifies CAWSRTGLSSYEQYF. The entire variable domain, with the rest obtained from reference TRBV30 and TRBJ2-7, is as follows: SQTIHQWPATLVQPVGSPLSLECTVEGTSNPNLYWYRQAAGRGLQLLFYSVGIGQISSEVPQNLSASRPQDRQFILSSKKLLLSDSGFYLCAWSRTGLSSYEQYFGPGTRLTVT.

This clone came up once. The gene calls are TRBV7-9 and TRBJ2-7; possible D gene TRBD1, 7 bases. CDR3 size: 13 residues. Trimming shortened V by 6 bases and J by 2 bases, and 11 bases separated the two germline ends. The germline gives CDR1 SEHNR, CDR2 FQNEAQ (reference sequence). The CDR3 loop is CASSQGGPYEQYF. The CDR3 nucleotides read TGTGCCAGCAGTCAGGGGGGCCCCTACGAGCAGTACTTC.

The chain has TRBV29-1 and TRBJ2-7; the D is unclear. CDR3 length equals 11 residues. V gave up 6 bases and J gave up 3 bases, with 9 bases separating them. Germline assignment: CDR1 SQVTM and CDR2 ANQGSEA. The CDR3 DNA is TGCAGCGTCCTAACAGTCTACGAGCAGTACTTC. Amino acids: CSVLTVYEQYF.

The V gene is TRBV7-3, the J gene TRBJ1-1, with 10 bases that match TRBD1. The length of the CDR3 is 13 residues. With V trimmed by 5 bases and J by 9 bases, 6 bases remained unmatched. Germline values: CDR1 SGHTA, CDR2 FQGTGA. The CDR3 DNA is TGTGCCAGCAGCGTAGGGACAGGGGAAAAAGCTTTCTTT. It codes for CASSVGTGEKAFF.

V and J are TRBV11-3 and TRBJ1-2; TRBD1 matches at 7 bases. This CDR3 spans 14 amino acids. The V gene end was trimmed by 4 bases and the J gene end by 2 bases; junction bases not matched to a gene: 4. Germline V lookup: CDR1 SGHNT, CDR2 YENEEA. In nucleotides, the CDR3 is TGTGCCAGCAGCTCCACGACAGGGAACTATGGCTACACCTTC. It yields the protein CASSSTTGNYGYTF.

The chain employs TRBV5-1 and TRBJ1-2; D is possibly TRBD1 (5 bases). The V and J ends lost 7 bases and 6 bases respectively, with 16 bases between them. The germline V gene encodes CDR1 SGHRS and CDR2 YFSETQ. This CDR3 is 13 amino acids long. The CDR3 region is CASSTAGADGYTF. The DNA of the CDR3 is TGCGCCAGCTCGACAGCCGGTGCCGATGGCTACACCTTC. Together with reference TRBV5-1 and TRBJ1-2, the CDR3 gives the full variable domain: KAGVTQTPRYLIKTRGQQVTLSCSPISGHRSVSWYQQTPGQGLQFLFEYFSETQRNKGNFPGRFSGRQFSNSRSEMNVSTLELGDSALYLCASSTAGADGYTFGSGTRLTVV.

The genes are TRBV28 and TRBJ1-2; D is undetermined. The CDR3 is 16 residues long. Germline V gene lookup returns CDR1 MDHEN and CDR2 SYDVKM. Trimming left V 5 bases short and J 0 bases short, with 16 bases between. The CDR3 loop is CASSTVRGSPNYGYTF. In DNA form, the CDR3 reads TGTGCCAGCAGTACTGTACGGGGTTCGCCTAACTATGGCTACACCTTC.

This sequence joins TRBV12-5 and TRBJ2-3, with TRBD1 as a possible D gene (6 bases). Germline CDR1 LGHNT, CDR2 FRNRAP. This CDR3 spans 17 amino acids. Deletions cut 1 base from V and 2 bases from J, with 16 bases between. CDR3 DNA: TGTGCTAGTGGTTTGGGGCTGGGGGCGCGGGTCACAGATACGCAGTATTTT. It specifies CASGLGLGARVTDTQYF.

V is TRBV19 and J is TRBJ2-1; the match to TRBD2 covers 10 bases. The J segment lost 7 bases and the V segment lost 3 bases, leaving 12 bases of the junction unmatched. Germline loops: CDR1 LNHDA, CDR2 SQIVND (reference sequence). This CDR3 has 17 amino acids. The CDR3 DNA is TGTGCCAGTAGTATCATTAGCGGGAGGTCTTGGGGGAATGAGCAGTTCTTC. It is translated as CASSIISGRSWGNEQFF. The full variable domain, in which reference TRBV19 and TRBJ2-1 provide the parts outside the CDR3, is DGGITQSPKYLFRKEGQNVTLSCEQNLNHDAMYWYRQDPGQGLRLIYYSQIVNDFQKGDIAEGYSVSREKKESFPLTVTSAQKNPTAFYLCASSIISGRSWGNEQFFGPGTRLTVL.

The chain couples TRBV7-3 to TRBJ2-1; 9 positions agree with TRBD2. With V trimmed by 3 bases and J by 7 bases, 7 bases remained unmatched. This CDR3 is 15 amino acids long. Per the germline V gene, CDR1 is SGHTA and CDR2 is FQGTGA. CDR3 loop: CASSFGSGSGNEQFF. The CDR3 coding sequence is TGTGCCAGCAGCTTTGGTAGCGGGAGCGGAAATGAGCAGTTCTTC.

The chain recombines TRBV28 with TRBJ2-1; TRBD2 aligns across 10 bases. Germline CDR1 reads MDHEN; CDR2 reads SYDVKM. This CDR3 region has 15 residues. J was trimmed by 7 bases and V by 10 bases; bases with no gene match: 13. CDR3 loop: CAINRASGGRNEQFF. The CDR3 region has the DNA TGTGCCATCAACCGGGCTAGCGGGGGTCGGAATGAGCAGTTCTTC. The full variable domain, rest sourced from reference TRBV28 and TRBJ2-1, is DVKVTQSSRYLVKRTGEKVFLECVQDMDHENMFWYRQDPGLGLRLIYFSYDVKMKEKGDIPEGYSVSREKKERFSLILESASTNQTSMYLCAINRASGGRNEQFFGPGTRLTVL.

The rearrangement joins TRBV25-1 to TRBJ1-2, with D perhaps matching TRBD1 (5 bases). The CDR3 is 15 amino acids. V shed 10 bases and J shed 4 bases, with 22 bases lying between them. The germline V gene encodes CDR1 MGHDK and CDR2 SYGVNS. DNA of the CDR3: TGTGCCACCAAAGGCGGGACCGAGAGGGGCTATGGCTACACCTTC. Translation: CATKGGTERGYGYTF.

Only one count was recorded for this clone. The rearrangement uses TRBV9 and TRBJ2-7; 9 bases line up with TRBD2. V shed 0 bases, J shed 0 bases, and the junction held 4 bases outside the gene matches. The CDR3 spans 16 residues. The germline CDR1 and CDR2 sequences are SGDLS and YYNGEE. The CDR3 DNA follows: TGTGCCAGCAGCGTAGATGCTAGCGGGATCTCCTACGAGCAGTACTTC. This codes for CASSVDASGISYEQYF.

There are a few counts of this clone. The chain joins TRBV9 to TRBJ2-2; D might be TRBD1 (5 bases). V dropped 1 base and J dropped 7 bases, with 8 bases sitting between them. CDR3 length: 13 residues. Germline V lookup: CDR1 SGDLS, CDR2 YYNGEE. The CDR3 loop reads CASSVRRGGELFF. Written as DNA, the CDR3 is TGTGCCAGCAGCGTAAGAAGGGGCGGGGAGCTGTTTTTT.